These T cell receptor beta chains were read from a single sample in a study of T cell responses to AZD1222 COVID-19 vaccine. The protocol was immunoSEQ multiplex PCR, while the TCRdb copy is restricted to in-frame clones and leaves out a portion. This sample has approximately 130,000 clones; around nine tenths occur once, and the top ten carry 8.5% to 14%. The sequencing used peripheral blood, collected on day 0 of MenACWY control vaccination. These receptors were collected from an adult in good health. Each CDR3 is given with its conserved first and last residue. A clone size is listed for some rows: how often the clone was seen (once, few, many), or a class if it is expanded.

V gene: TRBV6-1; J gene: TRBJ1-5; clone size: once; CDR3 protein: CASSEAGGNQPQHF
V gene: TRBV6-1; J gene: TRBJ2-7; clone size: few; CDR3 protein: CASSESDGGVYEQYF
V gene: TRBV7-6; J gene: TRBJ1-5; clone size: .; CDR3 protein: CASSLTAGGDQPQHF
V gene: TRBV7-8; J gene: TRBJ1-1; clone size: once; CDR3 protein: CASSLGTGGKEAFF
V gene: TRBV29-1; J gene: TRBJ1-2; clone size: .; CDR3 protein: CSVDQRPNYGYTF
V gene: TRBV11-1; J gene: TRBJ2-5; clone size: .; CDR3 protein: CASSGGRELETQYF
V gene: TRBV6-5; J gene: TRBJ1-5; clone size: .; CDR3 protein: CASARSNQPQHF
V gene: TRBV12-3/TRBV12-4; J gene: TRBJ2-7; clone size: .; CDR3 protein: CASSSRTAQYF
V gene: TRBV6-5; J gene: TRBJ2-7; clone size: .; CDR3 protein: CASSYSRLISTYEQYF
V gene: TRBV19; J gene: TRBJ2-2; clone size: .; CDR3 protein: CASSIVGTGELFF
V gene: TRBV4-3; J gene: TRBJ2-7; clone size: .; CDR3 protein: CASSQDMGREVNEQYF